Presented here are 21 T cell receptor beta chains from one specimen sequenced in a study of shared clonotypes between healthy human individuals. Terminally differentiated effector memory CD45RA+ cells were excluded by CCR7 positive selection of CD45RO-negative cells. Assay used: immunoSEQ multiplex PCR; TCRdb lists only in-frame clones, some missing. The sample yields 550,000 to 600,000 clones, more than 95% seen once. The sequenced sample consisted of naive CD8+ T cells sorted from blood. The source is a man aged 25 to 45 in good health.

The chain joins TRBV7-6 to TRBJ2-5, with TRBD2 as a possible D gene (6 bases). Trimming removed 5 bases from V and 5 bases from J, with 30 bases in between. The CDR3 is 19 residues long. The germline CDR1 and CDR2 sequences are SGHVS and FNYEAQ. The CDR3 DNA follows: TGTGCCAGCAGCCAGACTAGTACAAGGTTGTCGTCCCGGGTGGAGACCCAGTACTTC. Its translation is CASSQTSTRLSSRVETQYF.

The J gene is TRBJ2-1, the V gene TRBV9; possible D gene TRBD1, 6 bases. This CDR3 is built from 16 residues. V lost 4 bases and J 5 bases, leaving 19 bases between the germline ends. In germline, CDR1 is SGDLS, CDR2 YYNGEE. CDR3 residues: CASSNPGHGEDNEQFF. The CDR3 region has the DNA TGTGCCAGCAGCAACCCGGGACACGGAGAGGACAATGAGCAGTTCTTC.

The chain joins TRBV28 to TRBJ2-3; 7 bases align to TRBD1. Per germline, CDR1 MDHEN and CDR2 SYDVKM. This CDR3 is built from 16 residues. Trimming removed 2 bases from V and 1 base from J; junction bases left unmatched: 6. The CDR3 coding sequence is TGTGCCAGCAGTTTAATTTACAGGGGCCGCACAGATACGCAGTATTTT. Its protein is CASSLIYRGRTDTQYF.

This clone has a single count. The gene calls are TRBV20-1 and TRBJ2-1; no clear D. Germline V gene sequence: CDR1 DFQATT, CDR2 SNEGSKA (reference sequence). The CDR3 covers 10 residues. V gave up 6 bases and J gave up 9 bases, with 9 bases separating them. The CDR3: CSAPTAEQFF. The CDR3 bases are TGCAGTGCCCCGACTGCTGAGCAGTTCTTC.

This chain links TRBV27 with TRBJ2-5, with TRBD1 identical over 7 bases. Germline V gene data show CDR1 as MNHEY and CDR2 as SMNVEV (reference sequence). The CDR3 has 17 amino acids. V gave up 9 bases and J gave up 1 base; unmatched junction bases: 17. CDR3 in amino acids: CASKYLGRGSGQETQYF. The CDR3, as DNA: TGTGCCAGTAAATATCTGGGCAGGGGGTCGGGCCAAGAGACCCAGTACTTC.

This clone was seen a single time. J is TRBJ2-2 and V is TRBV9; D may be TRBD1 (6 bases). Between the trimmed V and J ends, which lost 3 bases and 4 bases, there was a span of 13 bases. The CDR3 has 15 residues. Germline CDR1 is SGDLS and CDR2 is YYNGEE. The CDR3: CASSDMDRFTGELFF. The DNA for the CDR3 is TGTGCCAGCAGCGATATGGACAGATTCACCGGGGAGCTGTTTTTT.

Of note for this clone: The same CDR3 can be traced to other DNA sequences in this sample. This chain uses TRBV28 with TRBJ1-5, with D perhaps matching TRBD1 (5 bases). There are 14 residues in the CDR3. Germline CDR1 is MDHEN and CDR2 is SYDVKM. V was trimmed by 2 bases and J by 4 bases, leaving 9 bases between them. The CDR3 sequence: CASSLGRGNQPQHF. For the CDR3, the DNA is TGTGCCAGCAGTTTAGGTAGGGGTAATCAGCCCCAGCATTTT.

The gene calls are TRBV7-9 and TRBJ2-3, with TRBD2 matching over 8 bases. J lost 0 bases, V lost 3 bases, and 5 bases had no gene match. The germline V gene encodes CDR1 SEHNR and CDR2 FQNEAQ (reference sequence). The CDR3 covers 16 residues. The CDR3 loop reads CASSFLSGVSTDTQYF. The CDR3 DNA reads as TGTGCCAGCAGCTTTCTTAGCGGGGTTAGCACAGATACGCAGTATTTT.

A word on this clone: Other DNA sequences from this sample encode an identical CDR3 as well. V usage is TRBV7-9 and J usage is TRBJ2-3; D call uncertain. The CDR3 spans 13 residues. Trimming removed 5 bases at V and 0 bases at J, with 6 bases between. Germline CDR1 and CDR2: SEHNR and FQNEAQ (reference sequence). Here the CDR3 reads CASSPPSTDTQYF. In DNA, the CDR3 is TGTGCCAGCAGCCCACCTAGCACAGATACGCAGTATTTT.

This clone was seen only once. The rearrangement joins TRBV7-9 to TRBJ2-7; tentative D call: TRBD2 (5 bases). The CDR3 sequence is 15 residues long. The germline CDR1 and CDR2 sequences are SEHNR and FQNEAQ (reference sequence). Trimming shortened V by 5 bases and J by 1 base, and 15 bases separated the two germline ends. CDR3 in DNA: TGTGCCAGCAGCACCTCAGACTATGGTTCCTACGAGCAGTACTTC. Translated: CASSTSDYGSYEQYF.

V usage is TRBV9 and J usage is TRBJ2-2; D is uncertain. The germline V gene encodes CDR1 SGDLS and CDR2 YYNGEE. The CDR3 covers 13 residues. Trimming cost V 4 bases and J 4 bases, with 8 bases left between them. CDR3 coding DNA: TGTGCCAGCAGCACGGGCCCCACCGGGGAGCTGTTTTTT. It specifies CASSTGPTGELFF.

This rearrangement joins TRBV19 to TRBJ1-5, with D unresolved. This CDR3 spans 13 amino acids. V gave up 4 bases and J gave up 6 bases, with 10 bases separating them. Germline CDR1 and CDR2: LNHDA and SQIVND (reference sequence). CDR3 sequence: CASSNDRTQPQHF. The CDR3 region has the DNA TGTGCCAGTAGTAACGACCGGACTCAGCCCCAGCATTTT.

V gene TRBV5-1 combines with J gene TRBJ2-2, with 9 bases fitting TRBD2. The CDR3 has 14 residues. Losses at the gene ends were 5 bases for V and 3 bases for J; bases not matched to a gene: 2. The germline CDR1 and CDR2 sequences are SGHRS and YFSETQ. CDR3 loop: CASSSGSDTGELFF. CDR3 DNA: TGCGCCAGCAGTAGCGGGAGTGACACCGGGGAGCTGTTTTTT.

The chain carries TRBV5-8 and TRBJ2-1; 7 bases match TRBD1. The V gene's germline CDR1 is SGHTS and CDR2 YDEGEE. V was pared by 3 bases and J by 6 bases, with 3 bases of the junction left unmatched. The CDR3 length is 13 residues. CDR3 sequence: CASSWDSTNEQFF. The CDR3 DNA reads as TGTGCCAGCAGCTGGGACAGTACCAATGAGCAGTTCTTC.

In the case of this clone: The sample carries other DNA sequences with the same CDR3. This sequence joins TRBV5-4 and TRBJ2-7, with D possibly matching TRBD2 (5 bases). Germline CDR1 SGHNT, CDR2 YYREEE (reference sequence). This CDR3 region has 12 residues. Trimming cost V 5 bases and J 3 bases, with 9 bases left between them. In DNA form, the CDR3 reads TGTGCCAGCAGTCCCGGAGGCTACGAGCAGTACTTC. It encodes CASSPGGYEQYF.

V is TRBV10-3 and J is TRBJ2-7; TRBD2 matches at 13 bases. The CDR3 is 14 amino acids. With 6 bases clipped from V and 6 bases from J, the junction kept 5 bases outside the gene matches. The V gene's germline CDR1 is ENHRY and CDR2 SYGVKD. This CDR3 reads CAISPGLAGLEQYF. The CDR3 region has the DNA TGTGCCATCAGCCCGGGACTAGCGGGACTCGAGCAGTACTTC.

The V call is TRBV11-2, the J call TRBJ2-7; D is ambiguous. Trimming took off 6 bases at V and 3 bases at J, with 15 bases between the two ends. This CDR3 contains 14 residues. Germline V gene data show CDR1 as SGHAT and CDR2 as FQNNGV. As DNA, the CDR3 is TGTGCCAGCAGTATCGAAAATATTAACTACGAGCAGTACTTC. Translated, it gives CASSIENINYEQYF. The variable domain in full, with the rest retrieved from reference TRBV11-2 and TRBJ2-7, is EAGVAQSPRYKIIEKRQSVAFWCNPISGHATLYWYQQILGQGPKLLIQFQNNGVVDDSQLPKDRFSAERLKGVDSTLKIQPAKLEDSAVYLCASSIENINYEQYFGPGTRLTVT.

Concerning this clone: The junction departs from germline at one end; a sequencing error may be responsible. The V gene is TRBV7-7, the J gene TRBJ2-7; D perhaps matches TRBD1 (6 bases). CDR1 SSHAT and CDR2 FNYEAQ come from the germline V gene (reference sequence). This CDR3 has 13 residues. In DNA, the CDR3 is TGTGCTAGCAGCTCGGACAGCTCCTACGAGCAGTACTTC. It encodes CASSSDSSYEQYF. The whole variable domain, remainder taken from reference TRBV7-7 and TRBJ2-7, is GAGVSQSPRYKVTKRGQDVTLRCDPISSHATLYWYQQALGQGPEFLTYFNYEAQPDKSGLPSDRFSAERPEGSISTLTIQRTEQRDSAMYRCASSSDSSYEQYFGPGTRLTVT.

In its sample, this clone was seen once. The chain employs TRBV27 and TRBJ1-2; D possibly corresponds to TRBD1 (5 bases). Trimming shortened V by 6 bases and J by 0 bases, and 11 bases separated the two germline ends. Germline V gene sequence: CDR1 MNHEY, CDR2 SMNVEV (reference sequence). This CDR3 is built from 14 residues. Here the CDR3 reads CASSPGRSNYGYTF. The CDR3 bases are TGTGCCAGCAGCCCGGGGCGTTCTAACTATGGCTACACCTTC.

The chain recombines TRBV6-1 with TRBJ2-7; no reliable D call. The V end was cut by 5 bases, the J end by 0 bases, with 14 bases between. The CDR3 consists of 15 residues. Germline V CDR1 and CDR2: MNHNS, SASEGT. CDR3 nucleotide sequence: TGTGCCAGCAGTTCAACCCTTCGCGGCTCCTACGAGCAGTACTTC. Encoded protein: CASSSTLRGSYEQYF.

The rearrangement links TRBV1 to TRBJ2-7; the table's TRBD2 call for D was not verified on the DNA. TRBV1 is recorded as a pseudogene. CDR3 length: 14 residues. The CDR3 DNA is TGCACCAGCCAACTAGCGGGAGGGCCTTACGAGCAGTACTTC. This gives the protein CTSQLAGGPYEQYF.